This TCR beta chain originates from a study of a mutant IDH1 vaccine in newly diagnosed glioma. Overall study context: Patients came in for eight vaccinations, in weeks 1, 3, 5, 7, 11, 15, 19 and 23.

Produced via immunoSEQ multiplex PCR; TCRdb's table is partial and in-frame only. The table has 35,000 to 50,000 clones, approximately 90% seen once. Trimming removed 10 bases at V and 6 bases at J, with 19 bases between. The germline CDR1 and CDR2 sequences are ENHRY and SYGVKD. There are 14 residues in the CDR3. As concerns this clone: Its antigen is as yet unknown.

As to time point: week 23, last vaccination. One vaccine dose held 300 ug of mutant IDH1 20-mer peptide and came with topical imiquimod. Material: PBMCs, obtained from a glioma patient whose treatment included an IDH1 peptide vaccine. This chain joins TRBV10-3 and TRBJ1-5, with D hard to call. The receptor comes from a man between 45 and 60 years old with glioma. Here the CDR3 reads CATSWEGSGQPQHF. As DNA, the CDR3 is TGTGCCACCTCCTGGGAGGGCTCGGGTCAGCCCCAGCATTTT.